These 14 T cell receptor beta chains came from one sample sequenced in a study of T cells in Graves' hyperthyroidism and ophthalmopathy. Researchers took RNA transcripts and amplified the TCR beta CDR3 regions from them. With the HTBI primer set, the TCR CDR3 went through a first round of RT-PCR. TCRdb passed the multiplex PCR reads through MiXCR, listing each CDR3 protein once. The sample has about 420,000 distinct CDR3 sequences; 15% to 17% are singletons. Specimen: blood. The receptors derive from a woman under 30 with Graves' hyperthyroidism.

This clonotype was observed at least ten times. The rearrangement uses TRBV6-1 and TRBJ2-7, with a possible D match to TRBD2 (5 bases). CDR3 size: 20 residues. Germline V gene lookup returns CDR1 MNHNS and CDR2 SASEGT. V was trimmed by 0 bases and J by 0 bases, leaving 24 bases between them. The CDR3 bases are TGTGCCAGCAGTGAAGCCCCCCCGCGGGCAAGATTCCCCCGCTCCTACGAGCAGTACTTC. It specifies CASSEAPPRARFPRSYEQYF.

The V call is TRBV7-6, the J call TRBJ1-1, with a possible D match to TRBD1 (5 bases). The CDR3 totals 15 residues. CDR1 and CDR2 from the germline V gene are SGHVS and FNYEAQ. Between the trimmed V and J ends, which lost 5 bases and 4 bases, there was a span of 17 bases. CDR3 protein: CASSLAGGGGTEAFF. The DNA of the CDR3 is TGTGCCAGCAGCCTTGCGGGGGGGGGAGGCACTGAAGCTTTCTTT.

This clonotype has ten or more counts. CDR3 nucleotides: TGTGCCAGCAGCAAAGGTGGCGGGCCTTACAATGAGCAGTTCTTC. It is translated as CASSKGGGPYNEQFF. J is TRBJ2-1 and V is TRBV11-2; tentative D call: TRBD2 (5 bases). Germline CDR1 and CDR2: SGHAT and FQNNGV. V dropped 5 bases and J dropped 4 bases, with 15 bases sitting between them. The CDR3 covers 15 residues.

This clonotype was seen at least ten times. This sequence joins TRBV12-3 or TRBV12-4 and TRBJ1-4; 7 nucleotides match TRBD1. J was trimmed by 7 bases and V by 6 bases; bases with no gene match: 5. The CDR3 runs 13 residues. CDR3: CASSPRQGEKLFF. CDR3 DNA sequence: TGTGCCAGCAGCCCAAGACAGGGTGAAAAACTGTTTTTT.

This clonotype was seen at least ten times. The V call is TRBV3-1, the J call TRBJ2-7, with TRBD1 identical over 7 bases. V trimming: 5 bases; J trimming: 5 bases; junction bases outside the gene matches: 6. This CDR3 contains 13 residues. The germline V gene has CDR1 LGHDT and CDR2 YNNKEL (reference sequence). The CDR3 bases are TGTGCCAGCAGCTACAGGGGCGTGCACGAGCAGTACTTC. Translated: CASSYRGVHEQYF.

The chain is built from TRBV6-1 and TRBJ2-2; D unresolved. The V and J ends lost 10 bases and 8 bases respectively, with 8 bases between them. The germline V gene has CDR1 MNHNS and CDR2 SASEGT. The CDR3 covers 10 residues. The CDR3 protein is CATSVGELFF. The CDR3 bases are TGTGCCACCTCCGTGGGGGAGCTGTTTTTT.

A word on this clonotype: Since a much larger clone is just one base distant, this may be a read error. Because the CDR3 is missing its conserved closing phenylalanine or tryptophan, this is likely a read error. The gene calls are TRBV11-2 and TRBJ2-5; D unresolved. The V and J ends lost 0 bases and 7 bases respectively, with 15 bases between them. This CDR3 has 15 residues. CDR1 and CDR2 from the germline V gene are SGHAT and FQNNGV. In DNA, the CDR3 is TGTGCCAGCAGCTTAGATAGAGACGACGGGCGGACCCAGTACCTC. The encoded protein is CASSLDRDDGRTQYL.

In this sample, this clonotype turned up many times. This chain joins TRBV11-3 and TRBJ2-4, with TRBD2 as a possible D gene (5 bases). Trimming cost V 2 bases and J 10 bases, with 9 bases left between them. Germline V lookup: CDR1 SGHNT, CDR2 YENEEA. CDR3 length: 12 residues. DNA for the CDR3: TGTGCCAGCAGCTTAAATCGGGGTATTCAGTACTTC. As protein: CASSLNRGIQYF.

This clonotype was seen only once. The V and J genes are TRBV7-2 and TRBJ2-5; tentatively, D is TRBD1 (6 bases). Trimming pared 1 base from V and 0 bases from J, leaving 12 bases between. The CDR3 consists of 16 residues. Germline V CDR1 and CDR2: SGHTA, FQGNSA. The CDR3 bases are TGTGCCAGCAGCTTAGGGGACACCCCGTACCAAGAGACCCAGTACTTC. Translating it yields CASSLGDTPYQETQYF.

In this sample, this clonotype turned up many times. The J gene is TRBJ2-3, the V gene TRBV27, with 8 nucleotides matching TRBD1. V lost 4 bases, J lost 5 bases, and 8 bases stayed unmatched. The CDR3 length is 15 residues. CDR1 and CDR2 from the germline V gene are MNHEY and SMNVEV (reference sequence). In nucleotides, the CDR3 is TGTGCCAGCAGTTCCCAGGGGGCTCGGGGAGATACGCAGTATTTT. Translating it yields CASSSQGARGDTQYF.

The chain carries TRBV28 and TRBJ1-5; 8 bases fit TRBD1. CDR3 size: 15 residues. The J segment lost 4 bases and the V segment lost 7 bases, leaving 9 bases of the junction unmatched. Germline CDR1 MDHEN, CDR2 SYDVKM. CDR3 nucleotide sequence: TGTGCCAGCAAAGGGGCAGGGGGCTCTAATCAGCCCCAGCATTTT. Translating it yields CASKGAGGSNQPQHF.

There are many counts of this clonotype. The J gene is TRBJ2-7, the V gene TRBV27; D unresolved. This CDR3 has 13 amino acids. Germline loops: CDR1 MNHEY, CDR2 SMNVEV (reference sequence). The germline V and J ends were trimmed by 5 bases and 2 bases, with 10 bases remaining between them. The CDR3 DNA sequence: TGTGCCAGCAGTCCCGCTCCCCCCTACGAGCAGTACTTC. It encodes CASSPAPPYEQYF.

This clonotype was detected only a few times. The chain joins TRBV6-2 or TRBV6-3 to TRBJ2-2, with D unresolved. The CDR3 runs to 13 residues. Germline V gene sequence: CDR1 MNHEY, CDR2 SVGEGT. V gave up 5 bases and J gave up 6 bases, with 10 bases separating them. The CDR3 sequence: CASSPGFAGELFF. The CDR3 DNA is TGTGCCAGCAGTCCGGGCTTCGCCGGGGAGCTGTTTTTT.

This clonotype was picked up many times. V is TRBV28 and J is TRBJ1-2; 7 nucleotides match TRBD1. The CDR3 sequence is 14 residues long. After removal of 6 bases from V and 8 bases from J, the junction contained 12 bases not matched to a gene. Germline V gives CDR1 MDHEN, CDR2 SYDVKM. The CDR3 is CASRSPTGIEGYTF. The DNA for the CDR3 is TGTGCCAGCAGATCACCGACAGGGATTGAAGGCTACACCTTC.